This T cell receptor (beta chain) was retrieved from a study of blood T cell repertoires in COVID-19. Clones were read by immunoSEQ multiplex PCR, and TCRdb kept only the in-frame ones, dropping some. The top ten hold more than 6% of the sample, which has around 50,000 clones, 87% seen once. This clone has only one observation. The CDR3 sequence is 15 residues long. The germline gives CDR1 MNHEY, CDR2 SVGAGI. The V end lost 6 bases, the J end lost 2 bases, and 17 bases lay between the germline ends. The chain uses TRBV6-5 and TRBJ2-7; tentative D call: TRBD2 (5 bases). The sequencing input was peripheral blood. The TCR was taken from a woman aged 55-69 years with COVID-19, enrolled during active disease. DNA for the CDR3: TGTGCCAGCAGAACCCCGAGCGGTAGCACCTACGAGCAGTACTTC. This sequence encodes CASRTPSGSTYEQYF.